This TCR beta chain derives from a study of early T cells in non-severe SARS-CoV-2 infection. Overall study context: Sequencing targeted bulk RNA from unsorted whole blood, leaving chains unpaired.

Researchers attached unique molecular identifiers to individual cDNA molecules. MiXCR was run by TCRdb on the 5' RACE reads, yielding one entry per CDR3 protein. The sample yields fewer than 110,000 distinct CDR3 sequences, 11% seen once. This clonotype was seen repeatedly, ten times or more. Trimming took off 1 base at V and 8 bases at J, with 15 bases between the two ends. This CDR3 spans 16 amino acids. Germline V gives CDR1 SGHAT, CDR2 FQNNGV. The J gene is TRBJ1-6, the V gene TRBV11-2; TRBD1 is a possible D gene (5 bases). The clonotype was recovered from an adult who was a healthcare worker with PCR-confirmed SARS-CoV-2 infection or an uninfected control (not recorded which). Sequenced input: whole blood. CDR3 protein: CASSLGVGVTDSPLHF. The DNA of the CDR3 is TGTGCCAGCAGCTTAGGGGTCGGGGTGACAGATTCACCCCTCCACTTT.